A single sample gave rise to the 8 T cell receptor beta chains below, sequenced in a study of blood T cells in healthy people across ages. Primed by a sample-barcoded 5' primer and a J-beta primer mix, a second PCR proceeded for 7 to 11 cycles. From the 5' RACE reads, TCRdb called clonotypes with MiXCR, one entry per CDR3 protein. The sample lists roughly 1,500,000 distinct CDR3 sequences; 42% were seen once. The sample was blood. Receptors were obtained from a young woman in good health.

V usage is TRBV5-1 and J usage is TRBJ2-6; a weak D match, TRBD1 (6 bases). The CDR3 sequence is 18 residues long. Germline V CDR1 and CDR2: SGHRS, YFSETQ. The V end lost 0 bases, the J end lost 0 bases, and 13 bases lay between the germline ends. CDR3 DNA: TGCGCCAGCAGCTTGGCGGCAGGGACAAGCTCTGGGGCCAACGTCCTGACTTTC. Its translation: CASSLAAGTSSGANVLTF.

Comment on this clonotype: One base away lies a much larger clone, so this may be a sequencing read error. The V and J genes are TRBV28 and TRBJ2-7; no firm D call. The germline V gene encodes CDR1 MDHEN and CDR2 SYDVKM. CDR3 length: 10 residues. V lost 7 bases and J 3 bases, leaving 4 bases between the germline ends. CDR3 DNA sequence: TGTGCCAGCACGGACTACGAGCAGTACTTC. It specifies CASTDYEQYF.

This chain uses TRBV28 with TRBJ1-1; no reliable D call. The CDR3 consists of 14 residues. Per the germline V gene, CDR1 is MDHEN and CDR2 is SYDVKM. Trimming pared 6 bases from V and 1 base from J, leaving 12 bases between. This chain's CDR3 is CASSDTRQNTEAFF. In DNA, the CDR3 is TGTGCCAGCAGCGACACCAGACAGAACACTGAAGCTTTCTTT.

This clonotype was observed a few times. V usage is TRBV27 and J usage is TRBJ1-3; D unclear. This CDR3 comprises 15 residues. V was cut by 2 bases and J by 0 bases, with 8 bases left in between. CDR1 is MNHEY, CDR2 SMNVEV, per germline (reference sequence). DNA of the CDR3: TGTGCCAGCAGTTTAAGAGGGAGCTCTGGAAACACCATATATTTT. Amino acid sequence: CASSLRGSSGNTIYF.

This clonotype was observed a handful of times. The genes are TRBV7-6 and TRBJ1-5; 9 bases map to TRBD1. V was clipped by 4 bases and J by 4 bases; unmatched bases: 5. The germline V gene has CDR1 SGHVS and CDR2 FNYEAQ. The CDR3 runs to 15 residues. The CDR3 DNA sequence: TGTGCCAGCAGCTCCTCCGGGACAGGGAATCAGCCCCAGCATTTT. Its protein product is CASSSSGTGNQPQHF.

The chain combines TRBV9 with TRBJ1-2, with a possible D match to TRBD1 (5 bases). Germline lookup yields CDR1 SGDLS and CDR2 YYNGEE. Trimming cost V 0 bases and J 8 bases, with 17 bases left between them. CDR3 size: 15 residues. CDR3 DNA: TGTGCCAGCAGCGTAGTTGGAGGAGGGGTTCGGGGCTACACCTTC. Residues: CASSVVGGGVRGYTF.

Worth noting for this clonotype: At one end, the junction sequence differs from germline, possibly due to a read error. The chain couples TRBV7-6 to TRBJ2-3; D is possibly TRBD2 (5 bases). CDR3 length equals 13 residues. The germline CDR1 and CDR2 sequences are SGHVS and FNYEAQ. The CDR3 nucleotides are TGTGCAGTCGAGGAGGATACCACATATACGCAGTATTTT. Its protein is CAVEEDTTYTQYF.

The chain has TRBV6-5 and TRBJ2-3; TRBD2 is a possible D gene (6 bases). V was clipped by 2 bases and J by 1 base, with 16 bases between them. Per the germline V gene, CDR1 is MNHEY and CDR2 is SVGAGI. This CDR3 region has 17 residues. The CDR3 is CASSYPYPTGGTDTQYF. In nucleotides, the CDR3 is TGTGCCAGCAGTTACCCTTACCCAACGGGAGGCACAGATACGCAGTATTTT.